This T cell receptor (beta chain) derives from a study of tumor and adjacent non-tumor tissue in lung cancer. Study findings and constraints: Significantly higher TCR diversity was found in tumor than normal lung.

RNA was extracted from bulk tissue without any cell sorting. Distant lung tissue was collected more than 3 cm away from the tumor edge. Donors were chemotherapy-naive, newly diagnosed lung cancer surgical patients in China, August–late 2014. V shed 2 bases and J shed 3 bases, with 10 bases lying between them. The CDR3 loop spans 14 amino acids. Germline CDR1 reads DFQATT; CDR2 reads SNEGSKA (reference sequence). Three rounds of nested PCR, following a modified ARM-PCR protocol, produced the TCRbeta library. TCRdb fed the multiplex PCR reads into MiXCR, producing one record per CDR3 protein. The sample holds almost 75,000 distinct CDR3 sequences; around 65% are singletons and the top ten take around 30%. This clonotype was seen ten or more times. What it binds is unknown.

Material: distant non-tumor lung tissue. This clonotype was obtained from a woman in her 50s with non-small cell lung cancer. The gene calls are TRBV20-1 and TRBJ1-4; D is uncertain. The CDR3 DNA is TGCAGTGCTAGACCCCCTCTGGCTAATGAAAAACTGTTTTTT. It translates to CSARPPLANEKLFF.